Only one count was recorded for the clone carrying this T cell receptor (beta chain). This entry belongs to a study of blood T cells in healthy people across ages. A second PCR, run for about 6 to 11 cycles, used a sample-barcoded 5' primer plus a J-beta primer mix. Every cDNA was tagged by a template-switch adaptor with 12 random nucleotides. TCRdb redid the calling of the 5' RACE reads with MiXCR, one entry per CDR3 protein. The sample contains 540,000 or so distinct CDR3 sequences, 25% to 30% of which appear only once. The sequenced material came from blood. The receptor comes from a woman between 65 and 79 years old in good health.

CDR3 sequence reads: CASSRTGLVDEQFF. The CDR3 bases are TGTGCCAGCAGCCGGACAGGCCTTGTGGATGAGCAGTTCTTC. The chain is built from TRBV7-8 and TRBJ2-1; 7 bases are a match to TRBD1. V dropped 5 bases and J dropped 8; count of bases not matched to a gene: 9. This CDR3 comprises 14 residues. Germline V CDR1 and CDR2: SGHVS, FQNEAQ.